The clone carrying this T cell receptor (beta chain) was recorded only once. The sample comes from a study of control samples from healthy donors and cancer patients. The data were produced by immunoSEQ multiplex PCR, yet TCRdb's version contains in-frame clones alone and is incomplete. The data show about 120,000 clones, 92% seen once. Sequencing was performed on PBMCs. This receptor was taken from a man older than 75 with head and neck cancer.

CDR3 region: CASSQSRGLVFF. The CDR3 coding sequence is TGTGCCAGCAGCCAGTCCAGGGGGTTGGTTTTCTTT. The rearrangement links TRBV3-1 (or the pseudogene TRBV3-2) to TRBJ1-1; 7 positions match TRBD1. The CDR3 covers 12 residues. Germline values: CDR1 LGHDT, CDR2 YNNKEL (reference sequence). V shed 3 bases, J shed 13 bases, and the junction held 8 bases outside the gene matches.